This is a list of T cell receptor beta chains from one sample in a study of cytomegalovirus exposure and HLA in healthy donors. The data were produced by immunoSEQ multiplex PCR, yet TCRdb's version contains in-frame clones alone and is incomplete. The sample carries 150,000 to 200,000 clones, 60% to 80% recorded once. Sequences were obtained from PBMCs. These receptors were taken from a woman between 45 and 65 years old in good health and CMV-seropositive. CDR3s include the opening cysteine and the closing phenylalanine or tryptophan. A D gene is named only where the DNA matches it firmly. The listing skips clone size in some rows; elsewhere it reads once, few, many or a size class.

d_gene,len,j_gene,abundance,v_gene,CDR3nt,CDR3aa
-,13,TRBJ1-4,-,TRBV19,TGTGCCAGTAGTATAGAGGGGCGAGAAAAACTGTTTTTT,CASSIEGREKLFF
-,14,TRBJ2-7,-,TRBV4-1,TGCGCCAGCAGCCAAGATAACAGGATCTACGAGCAGTACTTC,CASSQDNRIYEQYF
-,15,TRBJ1-4,-,TRBV11-2,TGTGCCAGCAGCTCACACATTGCAACTAATGAAAAACTGTTTTTT,CASSSHIATNEKLFF
-,14,TRBJ1-1,-,TRBV30,TGTGCCTGGAGTGTTATCAACTCGGGGACTGAAGCTTTCTTT,CAWSVINSGTEAFF
-,11,TRBJ2-3,-,TRBV29-1,TGCAGCTTGAGGGAGGCAGATACGCAGTATTTT,CSLREADTQYF
-,12,TRBJ2-7,-,TRBV2,TGTGCCAGCAGTTACAGTTCCTACGAGCAGTACTTC,CASSYSSYEQYF
-,11,TRBJ1-2,once,TRBV6-1,TGTGCCAGCACGGGGGGCTATGGCTACACCTTC,CASTGGYGYTF
-,14,TRBJ1-6,-,TRBV2,TGTGCCAGCAGTGAAGGCAGGGCTGGTTCACCCCTCCACTTT,CASSEGRAGSPLHF
TRBD1,16,TRBJ1-2,-,TRBV9,TGTGCCAGCAGCGTAGCTCCGACAGGGGGCAACTATGGCTACACCTTC,CASSVAPTGGNYGYTF
-,15,TRBJ2-4,-,TRBV28,TGTGCCAGCAGAAAACCGGGACAAGGGGCGGATATTCAGTACTTC,CASRKPGQGADIQYF
-,14,TRBJ2-7,-,TRBV5-5,TGTGCCAGCAGCTTGGCCGGAGTCGACTACGAGCAGTACTTC,CASSLAGVDYEQYF
-,14,TRBJ1-1,-,TRBV15,TGTGCCACCAGCAGGGACAGAAAGAACACTGAAGCTTTCTTT,CATSRDRKNTEAFF
-,14,TRBJ2-2,-,TRBV27,TGTGCCAGCACGACGCTGGGGGAGGTCGGGGAGCTGTTTTTT,CASTTLGEVGELFF